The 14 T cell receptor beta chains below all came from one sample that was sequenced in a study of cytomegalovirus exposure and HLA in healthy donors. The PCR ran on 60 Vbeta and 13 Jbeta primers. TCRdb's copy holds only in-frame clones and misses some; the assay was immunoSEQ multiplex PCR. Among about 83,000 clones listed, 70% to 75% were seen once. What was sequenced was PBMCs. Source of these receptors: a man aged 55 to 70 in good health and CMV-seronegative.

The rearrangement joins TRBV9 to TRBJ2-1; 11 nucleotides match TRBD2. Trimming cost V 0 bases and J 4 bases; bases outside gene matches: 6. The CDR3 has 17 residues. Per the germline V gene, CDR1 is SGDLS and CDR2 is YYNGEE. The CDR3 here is CASSVGGSGGAYNEQFF. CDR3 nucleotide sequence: TGTGCCAGCAGCGTAGGAGGTAGCGGGGGGGCATACAATGAGCAGTTCTTC.

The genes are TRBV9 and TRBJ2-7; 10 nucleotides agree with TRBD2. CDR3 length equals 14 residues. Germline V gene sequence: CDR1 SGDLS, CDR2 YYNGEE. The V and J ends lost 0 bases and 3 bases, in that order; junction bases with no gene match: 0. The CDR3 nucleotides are TGTGCCAGCAGCGTAGGGACTAGCGGCTACGAGCAGTACTTC. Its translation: CASSVGTSGYEQYF.

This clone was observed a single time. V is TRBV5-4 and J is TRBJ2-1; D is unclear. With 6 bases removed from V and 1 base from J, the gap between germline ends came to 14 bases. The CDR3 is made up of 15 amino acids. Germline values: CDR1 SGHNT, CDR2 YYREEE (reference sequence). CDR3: CASTPARLSYNEQFF. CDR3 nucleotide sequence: TGTGCCAGCACGCCAGCGAGACTGTCCTACAATGAGCAGTTCTTC.

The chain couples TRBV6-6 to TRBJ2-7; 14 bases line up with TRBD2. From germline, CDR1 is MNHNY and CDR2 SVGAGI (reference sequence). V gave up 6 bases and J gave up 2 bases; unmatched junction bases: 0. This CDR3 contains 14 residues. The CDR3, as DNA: TGTGCCAGCAGGGGACTAGCGGGAGCCTACGAGCAGTACTTC. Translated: CASRGLAGAYEQYF.

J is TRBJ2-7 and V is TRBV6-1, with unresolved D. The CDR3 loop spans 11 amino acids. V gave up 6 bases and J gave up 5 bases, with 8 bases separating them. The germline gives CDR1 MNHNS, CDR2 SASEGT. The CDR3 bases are TGTGCCAGCAGCCCCCCGGACGAGCAGTACTTC. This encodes CASSPPDEQYF.

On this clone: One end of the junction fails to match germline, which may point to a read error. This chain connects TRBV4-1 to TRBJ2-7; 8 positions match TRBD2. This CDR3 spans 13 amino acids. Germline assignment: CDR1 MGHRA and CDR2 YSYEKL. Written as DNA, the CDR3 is TGTGCCAGCAGCCGGGGGGGCTCCTACGAGCAGTACTTC. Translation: CASSRGGSYEQYF.

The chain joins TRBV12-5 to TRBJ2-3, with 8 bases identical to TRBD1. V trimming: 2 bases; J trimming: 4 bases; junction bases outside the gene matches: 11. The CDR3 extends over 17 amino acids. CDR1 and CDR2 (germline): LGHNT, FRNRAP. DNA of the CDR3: TGTGCTAGTGGTTTGTTCACCCAGGGGGCAGGCGCAGATACGCAGTATTTT. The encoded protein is CASGLFTQGAGADTQYF.

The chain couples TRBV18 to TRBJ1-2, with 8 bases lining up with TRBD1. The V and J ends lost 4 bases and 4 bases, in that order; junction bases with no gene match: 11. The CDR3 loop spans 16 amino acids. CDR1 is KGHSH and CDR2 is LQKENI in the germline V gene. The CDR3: CASSLGQGGSGYGYTF. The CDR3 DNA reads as TGTGCCAGCTCACTCGGACAGGGAGGGTCCGGCTATGGCTACACCTTC.

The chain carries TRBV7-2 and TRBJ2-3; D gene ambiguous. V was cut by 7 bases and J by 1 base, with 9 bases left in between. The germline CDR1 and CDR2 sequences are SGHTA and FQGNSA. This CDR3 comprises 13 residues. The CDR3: CASNIHGTDTQYF. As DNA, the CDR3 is TGTGCCAGCAACATACACGGCACAGATACGCAGTATTTT.

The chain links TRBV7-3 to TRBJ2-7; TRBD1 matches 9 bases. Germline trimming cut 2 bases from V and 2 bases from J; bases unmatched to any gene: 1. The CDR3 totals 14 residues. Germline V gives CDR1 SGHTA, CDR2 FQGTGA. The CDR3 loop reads CASSLGTGTYEQYF. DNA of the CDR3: TGTGCCAGCAGCTTAGGGACAGGGACCTACGAGCAGTACTTC. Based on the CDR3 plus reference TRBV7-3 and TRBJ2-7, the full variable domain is GAGVSQTPSNKVTEKGKYVELRCDPISGHTALYWYRQSLGQGPEFLIYFQGTGAADDSGLPNDRFFAVRPEGSVSTLKIQRTERGDSAVYLCASSLGTGTYEQYFGPGTRLTVT.

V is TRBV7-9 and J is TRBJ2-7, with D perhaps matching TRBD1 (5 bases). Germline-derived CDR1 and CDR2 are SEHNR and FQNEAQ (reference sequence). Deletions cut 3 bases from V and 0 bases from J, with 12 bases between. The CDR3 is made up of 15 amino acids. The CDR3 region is CASSLIPDSSYEQYF. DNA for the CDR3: TGTGCCAGCAGCTTGATCCCTGACAGCTCCTACGAGCAGTACTTC.

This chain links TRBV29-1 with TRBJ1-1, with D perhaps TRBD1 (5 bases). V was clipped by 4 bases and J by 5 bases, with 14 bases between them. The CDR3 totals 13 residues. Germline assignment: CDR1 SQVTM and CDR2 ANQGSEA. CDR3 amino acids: CSVGEGRGTEAFF. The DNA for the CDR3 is TGCAGCGTTGGGGAGGGACGGGGGACTGAAGCTTTCTTT.

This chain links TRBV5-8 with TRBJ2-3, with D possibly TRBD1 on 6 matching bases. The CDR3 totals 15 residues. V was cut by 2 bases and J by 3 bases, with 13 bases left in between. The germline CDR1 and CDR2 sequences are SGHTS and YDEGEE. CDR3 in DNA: TGTGCCAGCAGCTTTGGGACACCTGGGACAGATACGCAGTATTTT. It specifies CASSFGTPGTDTQYF.

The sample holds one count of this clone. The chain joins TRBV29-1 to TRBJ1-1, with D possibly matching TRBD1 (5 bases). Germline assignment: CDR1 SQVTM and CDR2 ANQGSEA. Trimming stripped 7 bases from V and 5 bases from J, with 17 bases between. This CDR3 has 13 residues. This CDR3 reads CSARARDLTEAFF. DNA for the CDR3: TGCAGCGCCCGGGCGAGGGACTTAACTGAAGCTTTCTTT.